One and the same sample provided the 24 T cell receptor beta chains below, sequenced in a study of human T cells and chemical hapten exposure. TCRdb reprocessed the RACE reads via MiXCR and lists one record per CDR3 protein. The table records 35,000 to 45,000 distinct CDR3 sequences, 9.5% to 15% of them present only once. Time point here: pre-sensitization, week 0. Treatment given: therapeutic diphenylcyclopropenone sensitization with weekly scalp DPC. Sequenced here: whole blood, sampled in connection with sensitization to the hapten diphenylcyclopropenone (DPC). The source is a woman aged 25 to 39 with alopecia areata. Some clones in this sample may be carry-over from other donors' samples.

This clonotype was seen at least ten times. The V call is TRBV6-2 or TRBV6-3, the J call TRBJ2-1; D uncertain. Trimming left V 2 bases short and J 9 bases short, with 11 bases between. The CDR3 runs to 13 residues. Germline lookup yields CDR1 MNHEY and CDR2 SVGEGT. DNA for the CDR3: TGTGCCAGCAGTTACGTCGCTGTTGGTGAGCAGTTCTTC. Protein: CASSYVAVGEQFF.

V and J are TRBV12-3 or TRBV12-4 and TRBJ2-1, with a tentative D call TRBD1 (6 bases). The CDR3 sequence is 15 residues long. V shed 7 bases and J shed 0 bases, with 13 bases lying between them. This CDR3 reads CASTDSRSSYNEQFF. The CDR3 nucleotides are TGTGCCAGCACGGACAGCCGGAGCTCCTACAATGAGCAGTTCTTC.

This clonotype has ten or more counts. V and J are TRBV6-4 and TRBJ2-4; tentative D call: TRBD2 (5 bases). The CDR3 totals 15 residues. Germline values: CDR1 MRHNA, CDR2 SNTAGT. V shed 6 bases and J shed 0 bases, with 12 bases lying between them. CDR3 loop: CASSPRDVAKNIQYF. DNA for the CDR3: TGTGCCAGCAGCCCCCGGGATGTAGCCAAAAACATTCAGTACTTC.

The chain uses TRBV7-9 and TRBJ2-7; 7 bases map to TRBD2. There are 16 residues in the CDR3. V shed 6 bases and J 4 bases; nucleotides not matched to a gene: 15. Looked up from germline, CDR1 is SEHNR and CDR2 is FQNEAQ (reference sequence). The CDR3 loop reads CASSPTAGGRGYEQYF. CDR3 DNA: TGTGCCAGCAGTCCCACCGCTGGCGGGAGAGGATACGAGCAGTACTTC.

V and J are TRBV24-1 and TRBJ2-3, with a weak D call TRBD1 (5 bases). CDR3 size: 16 residues. Deletions cut 0 bases from V and 4 bases from J, with 13 bases between. The germline gives CDR1 KGHDR, CDR2 SFDVKD. The CDR3 nucleotides read TGTGCCACCAGTGATTTGCAGGGTCGGTCGCCAGATACGCAGTATTTT. It is translated as CATSDLQGRSPDTQYF.

The chain couples TRBV5-6 to TRBJ2-1; D gene uncertain. CDR3 length: 14 residues. Germline V gene sequence: CDR1 SGHDT, CDR2 YYEEEE. V shed 2 bases and J shed 4 bases, with 10 bases lying between them. This CDR3 reads CASSFSRSYNEQFF. The CDR3 DNA follows: TGTGCCAGCAGCTTTTCTAGATCGTACAATGAGCAGTTCTTC.

In this sample, this clonotype is medium-sized (0.01 to 0.1%). This rearrangement joins TRBV11-2 to TRBJ2-3; D ambiguous. The CDR3 is 13 amino acids. Germline V gives CDR1 SGHAT, CDR2 FQNNGV. V lost 0 bases and J lost 10, with 11 bases in between. The CDR3 region is CASSLEPGPAQYF. The CDR3, as DNA: TGTGCCAGCAGCTTAGAGCCCGGTCCCGCGCAGTATTTT.

This clonotype was seen ten or more times. In DNA, the CDR3 is TGTGCCAGCAGTGAAGCGCGGGACACCCATGGCTACACCTTC. Encoded protein: CASSEARDTHGYTF. The V call is TRBV6-1, the J call TRBJ1-2; TRBD1 might be the D (6 bases). The ends were cut back, 0 bases at V and 6 bases at J, with 11 bases in the middle. This CDR3 spans 14 amino acids. CDR1 and CDR2 from the germline V gene are MNHNS and SASEGT.

A few counts support this clonotype. The chain links TRBV18 to TRBJ2-4; a possible D gene is TRBD2 (6 bases). Germline CDR1 and CDR2: KGHSH and LQKENI. The CDR3 extends over 15 amino acids. The V and J ends lost 6 bases and 9 bases respectively, with 21 bases between them. CDR3 DNA: TGTGCCAGCTCCCCCATCGGGGGTGGGTTTGCCATTCAGTACTTC. This codes for CASSPIGGGFAIQYF.

Ten or more counts support this clonotype. The chain links TRBV3-1 to TRBJ2-7; TRBD2 agrees at 12 bases. V was pared by 3 bases and J by 4 bases, with 4 bases of the junction left unmatched. Germline values: CDR1 LGHDT, CDR2 YNNKEL (reference sequence). The CDR3 covers 15 residues. The CDR3 region has the DNA TGTGCCAGCAGCCACTTGACTAGCGGGAGTTACGAGCAGTACTTC. As protein: CASSHLTSGSYEQYF.

The chain carries TRBV19 and TRBJ2-7; maybe TRBD2 (5 bases). The germline V gene encodes CDR1 LNHDA and CDR2 SQIVND (reference sequence). V shed 1 base and J shed 4 bases, with 11 bases lying between them. This CDR3 has 14 residues. The CDR3 loop reads CASSIGGLFYEQYF. As DNA, the CDR3 is TGTGCCAGTAGTATAGGCGGGCTATTTTACGAGCAGTACTTC. The full variable domain, its missing parts supplied by reference TRBV19 and TRBJ2-7, is DGGITQSPKYLFRKEGQNVTLSCEQNLNHDAMYWYRQDPGQGLRLIYYSQIVNDFQKGDIAEGYSVSREKKESFPLTVTSAQKNPTAFYLCASSIGGLFYEQYFGPGTRLTVT.

This clonotype has ten or more counts. The chain joins TRBV5-1 to TRBJ2-7; D uncertain. V was cut by 3 bases and J by 1 base, with 8 bases left in between. The germline V gene encodes CDR1 SGHRS and CDR2 YFSETQ. This CDR3 contains 13 residues. CDR3 coding DNA: TGCGCCAGCAGCTCGGACCCTTCCTACGAGCAGTACTTC. Amino acid sequence: CASSSDPSYEQYF.

This clonotype has at least ten counts. The rearrangement links TRBV14 to TRBJ2-3; D gene unclear. The CDR3 is made up of 17 amino acids. Trimming removed 0 bases from V and 4 bases from J, with 17 bases in between. From germline, CDR1 is SGHDN and CDR2 FVKESK. The CDR3 bases are TGTGCCAGCAGCCAAGATCTTAGCCCTGGGTATGCAGATACGCAGTATTTT. Amino acid sequence: CASSQDLSPGYADTQYF. The whole variable domain, remainder taken from reference TRBV14 and TRBJ2-3, is EAGVTQFPSHSVIEKGQTVTLRCDPISGHDNLYWYRRVMGKEIKFLLHFVKESKQDESGMPNNRFLAERTGGTYSTLKVQPAELEDSGVYFCASSQDLSPGYADTQYFGPGTRLTVL.

This clonotype was seen more than once but under ten times. The gene calls are TRBV6-2 or TRBV6-3 and TRBJ2-6, with D tentatively TRBD1 (5 bases). The CDR3 runs 17 residues. Trimming took off 0 bases at V and 2 bases at J, with 11 bases between the two ends. CDR1 is MNHEY, CDR2 SVGEGT, per germline. The CDR3 spells CASSYSARETGANVLTF. The DNA for the CDR3 is TGTGCCAGCAGTTACTCCGCCAGGGAAACTGGGGCCAACGTCCTGACTTTC.

This chain joins TRBV15 and TRBJ2-3; the match to TRBD2 covers 13 bases. Germline V gene lookup returns CDR1 LNHNV and CDR2 YYDKDF (reference sequence). This CDR3 is 15 amino acids long. Trimming at V came to 8 bases and at J to 6 bases, leaving 8 bases not matched to a gene. The CDR3 DNA sequence: TGTGCCACCTCAACTAGCGGGAGGGCCTCCGATACGCAGTATTTT. This codes for CATSTSGRASDTQYF. Together with reference TRBV15 and TRBJ2-3, the CDR3 gives the full variable domain: DAMVIQNPRYQVTQFGKPVTLSCSQTLNHNVMYWYQQKSSQAPKLLFHYYDKDFNNEADTPDNFQSRRPNTSFCFLDIRSPGLGDTAMYLCATSTSGRASDTQYFGPGTRLTVL.

This chain joins TRBV28 and TRBJ1-5; D ambiguous. Germline loops: CDR1 MDHEN, CDR2 SYDVKM. The CDR3 has 15 amino acids. Trimming took off 4 bases at V and 7 bases at J, with 17 bases between the two ends. DNA for the CDR3: TGTGCCAGCAGTTCCCCAACGGGGTCCAGGCAGCCCCAGCATTTT. Protein: CASSSPTGSRQPQHF.

A few counts support this clonotype. The chain joins TRBV28 to TRBJ1-1; unclear D gene. Trimming took off 7 bases at V and 1 base at J, with 10 bases between the two ends. Germline V CDR1 and CDR2: MDHEN, SYDVKM. The length of the CDR3 is 13 residues. In nucleotides, the CDR3 is TGTGCCAGCACCCATCGCTCGAACACTGAAGCTTTCTTT. This gives the protein CASTHRSNTEAFF.

This clonotype was seen many times. The limits of the CDR3 on the DNA are not certain, so only TCRdb's listed CDR3 is given. V and J are TRBV28 and TRBJ1-5; the DNA was not compared with TRBD1, the D call given in the table. Germline V gene lookup returns CDR1 MDHEN and CDR2 SYDVKM. The CDR3 has 15 residues if both end residues are counted. CDR3 amino acids: CASSSSGASIKSQHF.

This clonotype has at least ten counts. V and J are TRBV28 and TRBJ2-2; D remains ambiguous. Germline V gene lookup returns CDR1 MDHEN and CDR2 SYDVKM. Trimming removed 11 bases at V and 1 base at J, with 11 bases between. The CDR3 is made up of 13 amino acids. CDR3 amino acids: CASRAMNTGELFF. CDR3 sequence (DNA): TGTGCCTCTCGGGCCATGAACACCGGGGAGCTGTTTTTT.

The chain combines TRBV3-1 with TRBJ2-5; D may be TRBD2 (7 bases). V was pared by 0 bases and J by 1 base, with 12 bases between. CDR1 and CDR2 (germline): LGHDT, YNNKEL (reference sequence). The CDR3 has 16 amino acids. CDR3 region: CASSQEGGGPQETQYF. The CDR3 DNA is TGTGCCAGCAGCCAAGAAGGCGGGGGCCCCCAAGAGACCCAGTACTTC.

The chain recombines TRBV20-1 with TRBJ2-1, with TRBD2 matching 7 bases. V shed 6 bases and J 2 bases; nucleotides not matched to a gene: 19. Germline V lookup: CDR1 DFQATT, CDR2 SNEGSKA (reference sequence). The CDR3 is 18 amino acids. The CDR3: CSARPVGTTIIPYNEQFF. CDR3 sequence (DNA): TGCAGTGCCAGACCTGTCGGGACTACCATAATCCCCTACAATGAGCAGTTCTTC.

This clonotype was detected ten times or more. The rearrangement uses TRBV12-3 or TRBV12-4 and TRBJ1-1; 10 nucleotides agree with TRBD1. V trimming: 5 bases; J trimming: 5 bases; junction bases outside the gene matches: 8. CDR3 length equals 15 residues. In nucleotides, the CDR3 is TGTGCCAGCAGTCCAGGGGACAGGGGAAGTACTGAAGCTTTCTTT. This gives the protein CASSPGDRGSTEAFF.

This clonotype was observed a few times. This rearrangement joins TRBV7-6 to TRBJ2-5, with 9 positions matching TRBD2. The CDR3 length is 15 residues. J lost 4 bases, V lost 4 bases, and 7 bases had no gene match. Germline V gene lookup returns CDR1 SGHVS and CDR2 FNYEAQ. CDR3 in amino acids: CASSSPSGMGETQYF. The CDR3 DNA sequence: TGTGCCAGCAGCTCTCCTAGCGGGATGGGAGAGACCCAGTACTTC. The whole variable domain, filled in from reference TRBV7-6 and TRBJ2-5, reads GAGVSQSPRYKVTKRGQDVALRCDPISGHVSLYWYRQALGQGPEFLTYFNYEAQQDKSGLPNDRFSAERPEGSISTLTIQRTEQRDSAMYRCASSSPSGMGETQYFGPGTRLLVL.

In its sample, this clonotype was seen a few times. The chain employs TRBV6-1 and TRBJ1-1, with TRBD1 matching 8 bases. The CDR3 length is 13 residues. CDR1 is MNHNS, CDR2 SASEGT, per germline. Germline trimming cut 6 bases from V and 4 bases from J; bases unmatched to any gene: 4. CDR3 bases: TGTGCCAGCAGAGACAGGGGCGGCACTGAAGCTTTCTTT. Protein: CASRDRGGTEAFF.